This is a list of T cell receptor beta chains from one sample in a study of blood T cell repertoires in COVID-19. Measured with immunoSEQ multiplex PCR; TCRdb has only the in-frame clones, and not every one. The sample lists 300,000 to 350,000 clones; roughly 86% were seen once. Source material: peripheral blood. The receptors come from a man under 40 with COVID-19, enrolled during active disease. Both conserved end residues are part of each CDR3. A D gene is named only where the DNA matches it firmly. Only some rows state a clone size, as once, few, many or a class for expanded clones.

CDR3 length	V gene	J gene	D gene	clone size	CDR3 protein	CDR3 DNA
16	TRBV6-1	TRBJ2-2	TRBD1	-	CASSEGGTGYTGELFF	TGTGCCAGCAGTGAAGGTGGGACAGGGTACACCGGGGAGCTGTTTTTT
16	TRBV24-1	TRBJ1-2	TRBD1	-	CATSDFRTGENYGYTF	TGTGCCACCAGTGATTTTAGGACAGGGGAAAACTATGGCTACACCTTC
16	TRBV4-2	TRBJ2-3	TRBD2	-	CASSPKRGGVLDTQYF	TGTGCCAGCAGCCCTAAGCGGGGGGGCGTCCTAGATACGCAGTATTTT
12	TRBV29-1	TRBJ1-1	-	-	CSAIGVGTEAFF	TGCAGCGCCATAGGGGTCGGGACTGAAGCTTTCTTT
11	TRBV2	TRBJ2-3	-	-	CASSLTDTQYF	TGTGCCAGCAGCCTCACAGATACGCAGTATTTT
14	TRBV7-8	TRBJ1-2	-	-	CASSAKTGNYGYTF	TGTGCCAGCAGCGCCAAAACAGGGAACTATGGCTACACCTTC
15	TRBV5-4	TRBJ2-5	TRBD1	-	CASSLGQGSEKTQYF	TGTGCCAGCAGCTTGGGACAGGGGAGTGAGAAGACCCAGTACTTC
15	TRBV7-3	TRBJ2-2	TRBD1	few	CASSSTGDNTGELFF	TGTGCCAGCAGCTCGACAGGGGACAACACCGGGGAGCTGTTTTTT
14	TRBV18	TRBJ1-2	-	-	CASSSGNLNYGYTF	TGTGCCAGCTCTTCAGGGAACCTTAACTATGGCTACACCTTC
12	TRBV11-1	TRBJ2-3	TRBD1	-	CASSITGDTQYF	TGTGCCAGCAGCATAACAGGGGACACGCAGTATTTT
14	TRBV14	TRBJ1-4	TRBD1	-	CASTPTGWFEKLFF	TGTGCCAGCACCCCGACAGGGTGGTTTGAAAAACTGTTTTTT
14	TRBV6-6	TRBJ2-5	-	-	CATLTYENQETQYF	TGTGCCACCCTGACATACGAAAATCAAGAGACCCAGTACTTC
14	TRBV19	TRBJ1-5	-	-	CASSMWQEGQPQHF	TGTGCCAGTAGTATGTGGCAGGAGGGTCAGCCCCAGCATTTT
14	TRBV6-5	TRBJ2-2	TRBD1	-	CASRTDRAVGELFF	TGTGCCAGCAGAACGGACAGGGCCGTCGGGGAGCTGTTTTTT
15	TRBV19	TRBJ2-2	TRBD2	-	CASSNGGASTGELFF	TGTGCCAGTAGTAACGGGGGGGCTAGCACCGGGGAGCTGTTTTTT
16	TRBV18	TRBJ2-2	-	-	CASSPPEGLGTGELFF	TGTGCCAGCTCACCCCCAGAGGGCTTAGGCACCGGGGAGCTGTTTTTT
16	TRBV7-8	TRBJ1-5	-	-	CASSFTSAGSNQPQHF	TGTGCCAGCAGCTTTACGAGTGCCGGGAGCAATCAGCCCCAGCATTTT
16	TRBV3-1/TRBV3-2	TRBJ2-5	TRBD2	-	CASSPRLAGGKETQYF	TGTGCCAGCAGCCCCCGACTAGCGGGGGGGAAAGAGACCCAGTACTTC
16	TRBV7-6	TRBJ2-7	-	-	CASSLSPRGISYEQYF	TGTGCCAGCAGCCTAAGTCCGAGGGGGATTTCCTACGAGCAGTACTTC
15	TRBV4-3	TRBJ2-7	-	few	CASSHQTGSSNEQYF	TGCGCCAGCAGCCACCAGACAGGTTCCTCCAACGAGCAGTACTTC
17	TRBV6-1	TRBJ2-1	-	-	CASSAGGTASSYNEQFF	TGTGCCAGCAGTGCCGGCGGGACAGCTAGCTCCTACAATGAGCAGTTCTTC
14	TRBV30	TRBJ1-4	-	-	CAWSVASSNEKLFF	TGTGCCTGGAGTGTTGCCAGTTCCAATGAAAAACTGTTTTTT
14	TRBV3-1/TRBV3-2	TRBJ1-5	-	-	CASSQGAGNQPQHF	TGTGCCAGCAGCCAGGGAGCTGGCAATCAGCCCCAGCATTTT
19	TRBV19	TRBJ2-2	TRBD1	-	CASSIIRLGQGKSTGELFF	TGTGCCAGTAGTATTATAAGGCTGGGACAGGGAAAGAGTACCGGGGAGCTGTTTTTT
17	TRBV24-1	TRBJ2-3	TRBD1	-	CATSDLRDRGPTDTQYF	TGTGCCACCAGTGATTTACGGGACAGGGGTCCCACAGATACGCAGTATTTT
18	TRBV24-1	TRBJ2-3	TRBD2	-	CATSDWGSGSDSTDTQYF	TGTGCCACCAGTGATTGGGGTAGCGGGAGTGATAGCACAGATACGCAGTATTTT
17	TRBV11-2	TRBJ2-6	-	-	CASSLVARGPGANVLTF	TGTGCCAGCAGCTTAGTCGCCAGGGGCCCTGGGGCCAACGTCCTGACTTTC
14	TRBV6-5	TRBJ2-1	TRBD1	-	CATLTGTGDFKQFF	TGTGCCACCCTAACCGGGACAGGGGATTTTAAGCAGTTCTTC
14	TRBV24-1	TRBJ2-1	-	-	CATSAPDFYNEQFF	TGTGCCACCAGTGCCCCGGACTTCTACAATGAGCAGTTCTTC
15	TRBV9	TRBJ1-1	-	large	CASSVEGAENTEAFF	TGTGCCAGCAGCGTAGAAGGGGCAGAGAACACTGAAGCTTTCTTT
17	TRBV27	TRBJ2-7	TRBD2	-	CASSSWTSGLPIYEQYF	TGTGCCAGCAGTTCCTGGACTAGCGGGCTTCCTATCTACGAGCAGTACTTC
14	TRBV13	TRBJ1-1	-	-	CASSFLRENTEAFF	TGTGCCAGCAGCTTCCTACGGGAGAACACTGAAGCTTTCTTT
15	TRBV4-3	TRBJ1-2	-	few	CASSQHRQVTYGYTF	TGCGCCAGCAGCCAACATCGACAGGTTACCTATGGCTACACCTTC
15	TRBV5-4	TRBJ2-7	TRBD1	-	CASSAKQGAPYEQYF	TGTGCCAGCAGCGCGAAACAGGGGGCCCCCTACGAGCAGTACTTC
17	TRBV28	TRBJ2-7	-	once	CASSLSLTGILVFEQYF	TGTGCCAGCAGTTTATCACTAACAGGGATCCTAGTCTTTGAGCAGTACTTC
19	TRBV19	TRBJ1-6	-	-	CASSIGWQVSSSYNSPLHF	TGTGCCAGTAGTATAGGCTGGCAGGTTTCGAGCTCCTATAATTCACCCCTCCACTTT
13	TRBV28	TRBJ2-7	-	once	CASSLWSRAEQYF	TGTGCCAGCAGTTTATGGTCCCGCGCCGAGCAGTACTTC
21	TRBV6-2/TRBV6-3	TRBJ2-6	TRBD1	-	CASSYSIWGDRGVPGANVLTF	TGTGCCAGCAGTTACTCGATTTGGGGGGACAGGGGAGTTCCTGGGGCCAACGTCCTGACTTTC